The T cell receptor (beta chain) described here comes from a study of blood T cell repertoires in COVID-19. Authors' analysis steps: Using reference gene primer amplification, nucleated cell counts were estimated. TCRdb keeps only in-frame clones here, not all; method: immunoSEQ multiplex PCR. The V and J calls and clone size were taken over from that table, and D and trimming were inferred from the DNA. The sample holds 50,000 to 65,000 clones, roughly 80% seen once. V shed 1 base, J shed 0 bases, and the junction held 1 base outside the gene matches. Germline V lookup: CDR1 LNHDA, CDR2 SQIVND (reference sequence). This CDR3 has 15 amino acids.

The chain couples TRBV19 to TRBJ2-5, with 8 nucleotides matching TRBD2. This receptor was taken from a woman aged 55-70 years with acute or convalescent COVID-19. What was sequenced was peripheral blood. The CDR3 sequence is CASSIVAGYQETQYF. DNA of the CDR3: TGTGCCAGTAGTATAGTAGCGGGGTACCAAGAGACCCAGTACTTC.